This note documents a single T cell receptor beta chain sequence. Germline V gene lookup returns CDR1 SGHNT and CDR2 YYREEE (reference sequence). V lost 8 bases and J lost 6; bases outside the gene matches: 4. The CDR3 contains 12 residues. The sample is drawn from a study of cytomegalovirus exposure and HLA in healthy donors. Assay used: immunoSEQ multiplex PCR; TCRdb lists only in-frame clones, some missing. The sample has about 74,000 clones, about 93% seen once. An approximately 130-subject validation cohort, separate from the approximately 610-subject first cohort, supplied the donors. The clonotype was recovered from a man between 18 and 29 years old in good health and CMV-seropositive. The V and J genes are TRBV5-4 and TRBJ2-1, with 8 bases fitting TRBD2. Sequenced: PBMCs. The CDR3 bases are TGTGCCAGTACCGGGACTAGCAATGAGCAGTTCTTC. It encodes CASTGTSNEQFF.